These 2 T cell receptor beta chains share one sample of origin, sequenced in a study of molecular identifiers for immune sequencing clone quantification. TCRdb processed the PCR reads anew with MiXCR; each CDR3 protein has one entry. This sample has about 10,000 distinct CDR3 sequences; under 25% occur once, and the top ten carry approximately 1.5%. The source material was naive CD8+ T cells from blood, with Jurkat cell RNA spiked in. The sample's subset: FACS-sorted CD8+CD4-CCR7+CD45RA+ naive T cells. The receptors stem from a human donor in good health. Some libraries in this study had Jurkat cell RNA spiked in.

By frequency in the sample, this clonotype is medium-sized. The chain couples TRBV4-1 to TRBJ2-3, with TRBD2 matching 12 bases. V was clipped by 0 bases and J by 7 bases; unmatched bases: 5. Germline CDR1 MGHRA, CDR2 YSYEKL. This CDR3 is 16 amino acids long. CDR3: CASSQDLAGGPNTQYF. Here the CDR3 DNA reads TGCGCCAGCAGCCAAGATCTAGCGGGGGGGCCGAATACGCAGTATTTT.

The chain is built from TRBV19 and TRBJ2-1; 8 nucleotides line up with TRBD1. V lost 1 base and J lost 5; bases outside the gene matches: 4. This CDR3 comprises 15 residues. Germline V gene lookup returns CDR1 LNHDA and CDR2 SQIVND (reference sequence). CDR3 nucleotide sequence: TGTGCCAGTAGTATAGGGACAGGGACCAACAATGAGCAGTTCTTC. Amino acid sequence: CASSIGTGTNNEQFF. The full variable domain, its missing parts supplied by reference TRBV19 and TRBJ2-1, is DGGITQSPKYLFRKEGQNVTLSCEQNLNHDAMYWYRQDPGQGLRLIYYSQIVNDFQKGDIAEGYSVSREKKESFPLTVTSAQKNPTAFYLCASSIGTGTNNEQFFGPGTRLTVL.